This T cell receptor (beta chain) was obtained from a study of T cells after somatic rescue of genetic block. The repertoire was sequenced with immunoSEQ multiplex PCR; TCRdb's copy has only in-frame clones and lacks some. The sample has some 70,000 clones; roughly 90% are singletons. The CDR3 contains 13 residues. Trimming took 4 bases from V and 4 from J, leaving 11 bases between them. Germline values: CDR1 ENHRY, CDR2 SYGVKD. This clone was picked up one time. This TCR came from a man in his thirties or forties. The V and J genes are TRBV10-3 and TRBJ2-7, with D possibly being TRBD1 (6 bases). The sample taken for sequencing was peripheral blood mononuclear cells (PBMCs). CDR3 sequence reads: CAISVDSRYEQYF. The CDR3 DNA is TGTGCCATCAGTGTGGACAGCAGGTACGAGCAGTACTTC.